This T cell receptor beta chain was captured in a study of shared clonotypes between healthy human individuals. When replicate PCRs were run on sorted subsets, they used about 200 ng DNA, about 30,000 T cell genomes. Only in-frame clones appear in the TCRdb table, and some are missing; sequencing was by immunoSEQ multiplex PCR. Altogether approximately 330,000 clones are present, roughly 70% being singletons, with the ten largest covering 8% to 13%. Only one count was recorded for this clone. The target antigen is unknown. General study findings and limits: For naive CD4 cells, roughly 4.8% of clonotypes were shared across a handful of donors. Richness estimates generally favored naive over memory subsets.

This CDR3 contains 15 residues. Unmatched junction bases numbered 5, after V lost 5 bases and J lost 4 bases. The germline V gene encodes CDR1 MDHEN and CDR2 SYDVKM. The source is a young man in good health. The sequencing sample was made of memory CD4+ T cells sorted from blood. Subset: CD45RA-negative fraction. V is TRBV28 and J is TRBJ2-5; 12 positions agree with TRBD2. The CDR3 here is CASSLGLAGLETQYF. The CDR3 bases are TGTGCCAGCAGTCTGGGACTAGCGGGTTTAGAGACCCAGTACTTC.